This T cell receptor beta chain was sequenced for a study of T cells in Graves' hyperthyroidism and ophthalmopathy. Using RNA transcripts as the source, TCR beta CDR3 regions were amplified. First-round RT-PCR with HTBI primers amplified the TCR CDR3 region. TCRdb processed the multiplex PCR reads anew with MiXCR; each CDR3 protein has one entry. The table lists over 200,000 distinct CDR3 sequences, roughly 15% of them singletons. V lost 5 bases and J lost 4, with 11 bases in between. Germline CDR1 is MDHEN and CDR2 is SYDVKM. The CDR3 is 13 residues long. Sequencing was performed on blood. The rearrangement uses TRBV28 and TRBJ1-2, with a possible D match to TRBD1 (6 bases). The clonotype originates from a woman in her thirties or forties with Graves' hyperthyroidism that later progressed to Graves' ophthalmopathy. CDR3 loop: CASSLGGPYGYTF. CDR3 DNA: TGTGCCAGCAGTCTCGGGGGGCCCTATGGCTACACCTTC.